A single sample gave rise to the 18 T cell receptor beta chains below, sequenced in a study of T cells in Graves' hyperthyroidism and ophthalmopathy. The source material, RNA transcripts, was used to amplify TCR beta CDR3 regions. The primer set for the first-round RT-PCR of the TCR CDR3 was HTBI. TCRdb recomputed calls from the multiplex PCR reads with MiXCR, one row per CDR3 protein. Altogether hundreds of thousands of distinct CDR3 sequences are present, roughly 14% being singletons, with the ten largest covering around 12%. Material: blood. The receptors were sampled from a woman aged 50 to 65 with Graves' ophthalmopathy.

This clonotype was counted only a few times. This chain joins TRBV7-9 and TRBJ2-3, with TRBD2 matching 8 bases. V lost 4 bases, J lost 3 bases, and 6 bases stayed unmatched. Germline V gene data show CDR1 as SEHNR and CDR2 as FQNEAQ (reference sequence). The CDR3 spans 15 residues. The CDR3 DNA reads as TGTGCCAGCAGCTCCGTAGCGGGAAAGACAGATACGCAGTATTTT. As protein: CASSSVAGKTDTQYF. The variable domain in full, completed from reference TRBV7-9 and TRBJ2-3, reads DTGVSQNPRHKITKRGQNVTFRCDPISEHNRLYWYRQTLGQGPEFLTYFQNEAQLEKSRLLSDRFSAERPKGSFSTLEIQRTEQGDSAMYLCASSSVAGKTDTQYFGPGTRLTVL.

This clonotype was counted only a few times. The J gene is TRBJ2-1, the V gene TRBV20-1; 7 bases agree with TRBD2. Germline CDR1 and CDR2: DFQATT and SNEGSKA (reference sequence). The CDR3 covers 16 residues. J lost 2 bases, V lost 1 base, and 8 bases had no gene match. CDR3 residues: CSARVGSGRPYNEQFF. The CDR3 DNA is TGCAGTGCTAGAGTTGGTAGCGGGCGCCCCTACAATGAGCAGTTCTTC.

In its sample, this clonotype was seen a few times. This sequence joins TRBV7-3 and TRBJ2-2; TRBD2 matches 11 bases. V was pared by 1 base and J by 3 bases, with 7 bases of the junction left unmatched. This CDR3 has 18 amino acids. From germline, CDR1 is SGHTA and CDR2 FQGTGA. The CDR3: CASSLNVAGGPHTGELFF. The CDR3 DNA follows: TGTGCCAGCAGCTTAAACGTAGCGGGAGGGCCGCACACCGGGGAGCTGTTTTTT.

The rearrangement uses TRBV12-3 or TRBV12-4 and TRBJ1-4; 10 bases map to TRBD1. The CDR3 is 14 residues long. J gave up 7 bases and V 5 bases, and 4 bases lay outside the gene matches. The CDR3 coding sequence is TGTGCCAGCAGTCGACAGGGGGCTTTTGAAAAACTGTTTTTT. It codes for CASSRQGAFEKLFF.

The genes are TRBV5-4 and TRBJ2-2; 7 bases are shared with TRBD1. V was pared by 3 bases and J by 4 bases, with 6 bases of the junction left unmatched. Germline loops: CDR1 SGHNT, CDR2 YYREEE (reference sequence). The CDR3 extends over 15 amino acids. The CDR3 reads CASSSSGGITGELFF. In DNA form, the CDR3 reads TGTGCCAGCAGCTCCTCAGGGGGTATCACCGGGGAGCTGTTTTTT.

J is TRBJ2-2 and V is TRBV27, with 8 nucleotides matching TRBD2. This CDR3 is 17 amino acids long. The germline gives CDR1 MNHEY, CDR2 SMNVEV (reference sequence). V lost 3 bases, J lost 5 bases, and 11 bases stayed unmatched. The CDR3 spells CASSFFGVAGFTGELFF. The CDR3 DNA is TGTGCCAGCAGTTTTTTCGGGGTAGCGGGATTTACCGGGGAGCTGTTTTTT.

This clonotype came up once. This chain links TRBV25-1 with TRBJ2-1, with 7 nucleotides matching TRBD1. Losses at the gene ends were 4 bases for V and 13 bases for J; bases not matched to a gene: 4. CDR3 size: 11 residues. Germline V gives CDR1 MGHDK, CDR2 SYGVNS. The CDR3 loop reads CASSVGTEQFF. DNA of the CDR3: TGTGCCAGCAGTGTCGGGACAGAACAGTTCTTC.

V and J are TRBV6-5 and TRBJ2-3, with D hard to call. Germline V gives CDR1 MNHEY, CDR2 SVGAGI. The germline V and J ends were trimmed by 3 bases and 4 bases, with 8 bases remaining between them. The CDR3 has 13 amino acids. As DNA, the CDR3 is TGTGCCAGCAGTTATCCCGGCTCAGATACGCAGTATTTT. Translating it yields CASSYPGSDTQYF.

This clonotype has at least ten counts. The chain has TRBV3-1 and TRBJ2-3; the match to TRBD2 covers 8 bases. The CDR3 extends over 20 amino acids. Germline V gives CDR1 LGHDT, CDR2 YNNKEL (reference sequence). V shed 4 bases and J 2 bases; nucleotides not matched to a gene: 20. The CDR3 DNA reads TGTGCCAGCAGCCCTATTTTCGCGGGAGGATGGAGAAAGGACACAGATACGCAGTATTTT. It specifies CASSPIFAGGWRKDTDTQYF.

This clonotype was seen repeatedly, ten times or more. The rearrangement links TRBV19 to TRBJ1-1, with D tentatively TRBD1 (6 bases). This CDR3 has 13 amino acids. Deletions cut 6 bases from V and 8 bases from J, with 16 bases between. Germline CDR1 and CDR2: LNHDA and SQIVND (reference sequence). The CDR3 DNA sequence: TGTGCCAGTAGCTACCTTGGACAGTGGGAAGCTTTCTTT. Its translation: CASSYLGQWEAFF.

The sample holds many counts of this clonotype. This chain joins TRBV12-3 or TRBV12-4 and TRBJ2-1, with D hard to call. V lost 4 bases and J lost 6, with 13 bases in between. The CDR3 length is 14 residues. The CDR3 protein is CASSSDPLFNEQFF. The CDR3, as DNA: TGTGCCAGCAGTTCGGACCCCCTTTTCAATGAGCAGTTCTTC.

This clonotype was picked up many times. This chain joins TRBV5-1 and TRBJ2-7; D is perhaps TRBD1 (6 bases). The CDR3 extends over 15 amino acids. Trimming cost V 0 bases and J 3 bases, with 13 bases left between them. Germline CDR1 is SGHRS and CDR2 is YFSETQ. This chain's CDR3 is CASSLEARGIYEQYF. The CDR3 DNA reads TGCGCCAGCAGCTTGGAAGCCAGGGGAATCTACGAGCAGTACTTC.

This clonotype was observed a handful of times. This chain links TRBV6-2 or TRBV6-3 with TRBJ2-7; D call uncertain. V was trimmed by 6 bases and J by 3 bases, leaving 6 bases between them. The CDR3 contains 11 residues. CDR1 and CDR2 (germline): MNHEY, SVGEGT. CDR3 amino acids: CASRFSYEQYF. The CDR3 region has the DNA TGTGCCAGCAGGTTTAGCTACGAGCAGTACTTC.

This clonotype was seen at least ten times. This CDR3 reads CASSLFGQRLNINEQFF. The DNA for the CDR3 is TGTGCCAGCAGTTTATTCGGTCAGCGGCTAAATATCAATGAGCAGTTCTTC. V is TRBV27 and J is TRBJ2-1; D is possibly TRBD2 (5 bases). The length of the CDR3 is 17 residues. Germline assignment: CDR1 MNHEY and CDR2 SMNVEV (reference sequence). Trimming took off 1 base at V and 6 bases at J, with 19 bases between the two ends.

Many counts were recorded for this clonotype. The chain employs TRBV12-3 or TRBV12-4 and TRBJ1-5; TRBD1 agrees at 8 bases. The CDR3 totals 14 residues. The V segment lost 1 base and the J segment 7 bases; nucleotides outside the gene matches: 3. The CDR3 is CASSLGQGYQPQHF. CDR3 coding DNA: TGTGCCAGCAGTTTAGGACAGGGGTACCAGCCCCAGCATTTT.

This chain joins TRBV14 and TRBJ1-3; D not certain. Germline V gene sequence: CDR1 SGHDN, CDR2 FVKESK. The V and J ends lost 10 bases and 0 bases respectively, with 16 bases between them. The CDR3 runs to 15 residues. In DNA, the CDR3 is TGTGCCACCAGGCAGGCGGGTAGCTCTGGAAACACCATATATTTT. This encodes CATRQAGSSGNTIYF.

This clonotype has a handful of counts. CDR3 nucleotide sequence: TGTGCCAGTAGTATTCTGGGGTTCGGCTACACCTTC. Residues: CASSILGFGYTF. The chain couples TRBV19 to TRBJ1-2; D is ambiguous. The CDR3 has 12 amino acids. Looked up from germline, CDR1 is LNHDA and CDR2 is SQIVND (reference sequence). Trimming left V 3 bases short and J 8 bases short, with 10 bases between.

The table lists this clonotype with a few counts. This sequence joins TRBV11-2 and TRBJ1-2; 7 nucleotides agree with TRBD1. CDR1 and CDR2 (germline): SGHAT, FQNNGV. The trim removed 5 bases at V and 2 bases at J, leaving 5 bases unmatched. This CDR3 contains 14 residues. The CDR3 nucleotides read TGTGCCAGCAGCGCCACACAGGGGAACTATGGCTACACCTTC. This gives the protein CASSATQGNYGYTF.